One sample yielded the 17 T cell receptor beta chains listed below, sequenced in a study of blood T cells in healthy people across ages. Combining a sample-barcoded 5' primer with a J-beta primer mix, a second PCR ran for 7 to 11 cycles. TCRdb called the 5' RACE reads again in MiXCR, with one record for every CDR3 protein. The table lists 1.5 million to 2 million distinct CDR3 sequences, around 42% of them singletons, with 20% to 25% in the top ten. The source material was blood. These receptors were taken from a human donor in good health.

The table lists this clonotype with a few counts. The rearrangement uses TRBV2 and TRBJ1-1, with D hard to call. Germline lookup yields CDR1 SNHLY and CDR2 FYNNEI. The CDR3 contains 14 residues. Trimming pared 5 bases from V and 0 bases from J, leaving 10 bases between. The DNA of the CDR3 is TGTGCCAGCAGTTTGGCCAGTATGAACACTGAAGCTTTCTTT. The encoded protein is CASSLASMNTEAFF.

V and J are TRBV2 and TRBJ1-2; TRBD1 agrees at 10 bases. CDR3 length: 13 amino acids. The V and J ends lost 8 bases and 4 bases, in that order; junction bases with no gene match: 4. CDR1 and CDR2 from the germline V gene are SNHLY and FYNNEI. CDR3 region: CASGGQGLYGYTF. The CDR3 DNA reads TGTGCCAGCGGGGGACAGGGGCTCTATGGCTACACCTTC.

The chain has TRBV29-1 and TRBJ1-5; perhaps TRBD1 as D (5 bases). CDR1 and CDR2 from the germline V gene are SQVTM and ANQGSEA. V was trimmed by 4 bases and J by 3 bases, leaving 10 bases between them. The CDR3 spans 13 residues. This CDR3 reads CSVARDDNQPQHF. The CDR3 DNA is TGCAGCGTTGCCAGGGACGACAATCAGCCCCAGCATTTT.

The chain recombines TRBV9 with TRBJ1-1; no clear D gene. This CDR3 contains 13 residues. CDR1 is SGDLS, CDR2 YYNGEE, per germline. V shed 4 bases and J shed 4 bases, with 11 bases lying between them. The CDR3 loop reads CASSTSLGTEAFF. The CDR3 nucleotides are TGTGCCAGCAGCACTAGCTTGGGCACTGAAGCTTTCTTT.

Ten or more counts support this clonotype. The gene calls are TRBV7-2 and TRBJ2-5; perhaps TRBD2 as D (5 bases). Germline V gives CDR1 SGHTA, CDR2 FQGNSA. The germline V and J ends were trimmed by 4 bases and 5 bases, with 20 bases remaining between them. The CDR3 length is 16 residues. Here the CDR3 reads CASSSIPRGLGETQYF. DNA for the CDR3: TGTGCCAGCAGCTCGATCCCCCGCGGGTTAGGGGAGACCCAGTACTTC. Full variable domain (outside the CDR3, taken from reference TRBV7-2 and TRBJ2-5): GAGVSQSPSNKVTEKGKDVELRCDPISGHTALYWYRQSLGQGLEFLIYFQGNSAPDKSGLPSDRFSAERTGGSVSTLTIQRTQQEDSAVYLCASSSIPRGLGETQYFGPGTRLLVL.

This clonotype was counted between two and nine times. This chain uses TRBV6-2 or TRBV6-3 with TRBJ2-1; D possibly corresponds to TRBD2 (5 bases). The CDR3 extends over 14 amino acids. V shed 5 bases and J shed 3 bases, with 11 bases lying between them. The germline gives CDR1 MNHEY, CDR2 SVGEGT. Here the CDR3 reads CASSARAGYNEQFF. For the CDR3, the DNA is TGTGCCAGCAGTGCGCGGGCCGGCTACAATGAGCAGTTCTTC.

This chain joins TRBV2 and TRBJ1-3; TRBD1 might be the D (5 bases). Between the trimmed V and J ends, which lost 3 bases and 0 bases, there was a span of 12 bases. Per germline, CDR1 SNHLY and CDR2 FYNNEI. This CDR3 is built from 16 residues. CDR3 protein: CASSERGAISGNTIYF. CDR3 nucleotides: TGTGCCAGCAGTGAGAGGGGTGCTATCTCTGGAAACACCATATATTTT. The full variable domain, with the rest looked up from reference TRBV2 and TRBJ1-3, is EPEVTQTPSHQVTQMGQEVILRCVPISNHLYFYWYRQILGQKVEFLVSFYNNEISEKSEIFDDQFSVERPDGSNFTLKIRSTKLEDSAMYFCASSERGAISGNTIYFGEGSWLTVV.

This chain uses TRBV5-1 with TRBJ1-5; D gene uncertain. The CDR3 has 13 amino acids. Trimming pared 4 bases from V and 3 bases from J, leaving 8 bases between. Germline loops: CDR1 SGHRS, CDR2 YFSETQ. In DNA, the CDR3 is TGCGCCAGCAGCACACAGCCCAATCAGCCCCAGCATTTT. Amino acid sequence: CASSTQPNQPQHF.

The chain joins TRBV4-3 to TRBJ2-7, with 14 bases lining up with TRBD2. The J segment lost 5 bases and the V segment lost 0 bases, leaving 3 bases of the junction unmatched. The CDR3 extends over 16 amino acids. CDR1 LGHNA and CDR2 YSLEER come from the germline V gene. In DNA form, the CDR3 reads TGCGCCAGCAGCCAAGATGGGGGACTAGCGGGGGACGAGCAGTACTTC. It specifies CASSQDGGLAGDEQYF.

The gene calls are TRBV9 and TRBJ2-7; TRBD1 matches at 7 bases. Per germline, CDR1 SGDLS and CDR2 YYNGEE. J was trimmed by 2 bases and V by 4 bases; bases with no gene match: 6. The length of the CDR3 is 14 residues. The CDR3 nucleotides read TGTGCCAGCAGCCCCCATGGGACAGCCTACGAGCAGTACTTC. It specifies CASSPHGTAYEQYF.

There are many counts of this clonotype. This CDR3 reads CASSLGGTLYNEQFF. For the CDR3, the DNA is TGTGCCAGCAGCTTGGGGGGGACACTTTACAATGAGCAGTTCTTC. The rearrangement joins TRBV5-5 to TRBJ2-1, with D possibly matching TRBD1 (6 bases). Per germline, CDR1 SGHKS and CDR2 YYEKEE (reference sequence). The germline V and J ends were trimmed by 0 bases and 4 bases, with 11 bases remaining between them. This CDR3 is built from 15 residues.

The chain carries TRBV11-1 and TRBJ2-7; the match to TRBD1 covers 8 bases. The V and J ends lost 6 bases and 6 bases, in that order; junction bases with no gene match: 4. The CDR3 has 12 amino acids. Germline loops: CDR1 SGHAT, CDR2 FQDESV (reference sequence). CDR3 region: CASSQDRAEQYF. Here the CDR3 DNA reads TGTGCCAGCAGTCAGGACAGGGCCGAGCAGTACTTC. The complete variable domain, with remaining parts taken from reference TRBV11-1 and TRBJ2-7, reads EAEVAQSPRYKITEKSQAVAFWCDPISGHATLYWYRQILGQGPELLVQFQDESVVDDSQLPKDRFSAERLKGVDSTLKIQPAELGDSAMYLCASSQDRAEQYFGPGTRLTVT.

This clonotype came up a few times. This sequence joins TRBV6-2 or TRBV6-3 and TRBJ1-5; D gene unclear. The germline gives CDR1 MNHEY, CDR2 SVGEGT. The V gene lost 8 bases and the J gene lost 5 bases, with 10 bases spanning the gap. This CDR3 contains 12 residues. Written as DNA, the CDR3 is TGTGCCAGCGCGGCCCGCGATCAGCCCCAGCATTTT. Its translation: CASAARDQPQHF.

This clonotype was picked up many times. The genes are TRBV3-1 and TRBJ1-2, with TRBD1 matching over 9 bases. From germline, CDR1 is LGHDT and CDR2 YNNKEL (reference sequence). CDR3 length: 16 amino acids. Unmatched junction bases numbered 4, after V lost 2 bases and J lost 0 bases. CDR3 region: CASSQWDRETNYGYTF. As DNA, the CDR3 is TGTGCCAGCAGCCAATGGGACAGGGAGACTAACTATGGCTACACCTTC.

Notes on this clonotype: A much larger clonotype is one base distant, so this may be a read error. The rearrangement joins TRBV6-1 to TRBJ2-7, with a tentative D call TRBD1 (5 bases). The CDR3 spans 12 residues. The germline V gene encodes CDR1 MNHNS and CDR2 SASEGT. V was shortened by 6 bases and J by 5 bases, with 11 bases between the two germline ends. The CDR3 spells CASRARVDEQYF. CDR3 in DNA: TGTGCCAGCAGAGCCAGGGTGGACGAGCAGTACTTC.

V usage is TRBV9 and J usage is TRBJ2-3; 7 bases match TRBD2. The V and J ends lost 2 bases and 4 bases, in that order; junction bases with no gene match: 7. Germline values: CDR1 SGDLS, CDR2 YYNGEE. The CDR3 is made up of 15 amino acids. The CDR3 bases are TGTGCCAGCAGCGTTTCCGGGGGGTGGTCAGATACGCAGTATTTT. Translation gives CASSVSGGWSDTQYF. The full variable domain, completed using reference TRBV9 and TRBJ2-3, is DSGVTQTPKHLITATGQRVTLRCSPRSGDLSVYWYQQSLDQGLQFLIQYYNGEERAKGNILERFSAQQFPDLHSELNLSSLELGDSALYFCASSVSGGWSDTQYFGPGTRLTVL.

The table lists this clonotype with many counts. V and J are TRBV6-2 or TRBV6-3 and TRBJ2-7; no clear D. The CDR3 has 12 amino acids. The germline V gene has CDR1 MNHEY and CDR2 SVGEGT. V lost 8 bases and J 0 bases, leaving 8 bases between the germline ends. The CDR3 sequence is CASSVSSYEQYF. Written as DNA, the CDR3 is TGTGCCAGCTCGGTGAGCTCCTACGAGCAGTACTTC.